Shown below are 27 T cell receptor beta chains from a single sample sequenced in a study of blood T cell repertoires in COVID-19. Libraries were prepared by immunoSEQ multiplex PCR; TCRdb keeps only in-frame clonotypes and omits some of them. The sample comprises about 140,000 clones, around 73% of which are singletons, and approximately 11% rests with the top ten. Sequenced material: peripheral blood. The receptors stem from a man aged 60 to 69 who had recovered from COVID-19.

This clone was picked up a small number of times. The V call is TRBV19, the J call TRBJ2-5; 8 bases align to TRBD2. The CDR3 is made up of 13 amino acids. CDR1 and CDR2 (germline): LNHDA, SQIVND (reference sequence). Trimming took 5 bases from V and 5 from J; bases not matched to a gene: 4. The CDR3 loop reads CASSAGGQETQYF. DNA of the CDR3: TGTGCCAGTAGTGCGGGAGGTCAGGAGACCCAGTACTTC.

The rearrangement uses TRBV28 and TRBJ2-7; perhaps TRBD2 as D (7 bases). Germline CDR1 MDHEN, CDR2 SYDVKM. Trimming left V 6 bases short and J 5 bases short, with 17 bases between. The CDR3 has 14 amino acids. CDR3 nucleotides: TGTGCCAGCAGCCCCGGTGGGGGGGCGAACGAGCAGTACTTC. Amino acid sequence: CASSPGGGANEQYF.

The chain is built from TRBV28 and TRBJ2-5; 11 nucleotides agree with TRBD2. The CDR3 length is 16 residues. Losses at the gene ends were 5 bases for V and 2 bases for J; bases not matched to a gene: 7. Germline CDR1 reads MDHEN; CDR2 reads SYDVKM. This chain's CDR3 is CASSLSTSGVQETQYF. The CDR3 nucleotides read TGTGCCAGCAGTCTATCGACTAGCGGGGTACAAGAGACCCAGTACTTC.

Comments on this clone: Different DNA sequences within this sample yield the same CDR3. The gene calls are TRBV27 and TRBJ1-2, with D possibly TRBD1 on 5 matching bases. This CDR3 is built from 11 residues. Trimming took 5 bases from V and 5 from J, leaving 6 bases between them. The germline V gene encodes CDR1 MNHEY and CDR2 SMNVEV (reference sequence). The CDR3 DNA follows: TGTGCCAGCAGTCAGGGTTATGGCTACACCTTC. Translation gives CASSQGYGYTF.

The chain couples TRBV3-1 (or the pseudogene TRBV3-2) to TRBJ2-4; a weak D match, TRBD1 (5 bases). The ends were cut back, 5 bases at V and 0 bases at J, with 17 bases in the middle. CDR3 length: 17 amino acids. Germline CDR1 is LGHDT and CDR2 is YNNKEL (reference sequence). The CDR3: CASSIHQGGEAKNIQYF. Written as DNA, the CDR3 is TGTGCCAGCAGCATCCATCAGGGTGGGGAAGCCAAAAACATTCAGTACTTC.

Only one count was recorded for this clone. The chain links TRBV7-2 to TRBJ2-5; D may be TRBD2 (5 bases). Deletions cut 2 bases from V and 5 bases from J, with 18 bases between. Germline-derived CDR1 and CDR2 are SGHTA and FQGNSA. The length of the CDR3 is 16 residues. CDR3 loop: CASSLSRHSGGETQYF. In DNA form, the CDR3 reads TGTGCCAGCAGCTTATCCCGCCACAGCGGCGGGGAGACCCAGTACTTC.

V and J are TRBV10-1 and TRBJ1-6; the D is unclear. The CDR3 covers 10 residues. V lost 10 bases, J lost 18 bases, and 16 bases lay in between. The germline gives CDR1 WNHNN, CDR2 SYGVQD (reference sequence). CDR3 sequence (DNA): TGCGCCAACCTTGGCACAGTATCCCACTTT. Translated: CANLGTVSHF.

The chain recombines TRBV4-3 with TRBJ1-4; TRBD1 matches at 7 bases. The CDR3 runs to 13 residues. CDR1 is LGHNA, CDR2 YSLEER, per germline. V lost 6 bases, J lost 14 bases, and 12 bases stayed unmatched. CDR3 nucleotides: TGCGCCAGCAGTTTAGGGACAGCCTATCGTCTGTTTTTT. The encoded protein is CASSLGTAYRLFF.

This chain links TRBV4-1 with TRBJ2-5; TRBD1 is a possible D gene (5 bases). Trimming removed 5 bases from V and 4 bases from J, with 14 bases in between. CDR1 is MGHRA, CDR2 YSYEKL, per germline. This CDR3 has 14 amino acids. The CDR3 bases are TGCGCCAGCAGCGGGTTGAGAAGGGGAGAGACCCAGTACTTC. Its translation is CASSGLRRGETQYF.

The chain joins TRBV20-1 to TRBJ1-2, with a tentative D call TRBD1 (5 bases). The CDR3 extends over 11 amino acids. The V gene lost 4 bases and the J gene lost 3 bases, with 6 bases spanning the gap. Germline loops: CDR1 DFQATT, CDR2 SNEGSKA (reference sequence). CDR3 DNA: TGCAGTGCTATAGGGGACTATGGCTACACCTTC. It encodes CSAIGDYGYTF.

This chain links TRBV7-8 with TRBJ1-5; D unresolved. V gave up 8 bases and J gave up 4 bases, with 12 bases separating them. The germline CDR1 and CDR2 sequences are SGHVS and FQNEAQ. The CDR3 is made up of 13 amino acids. The CDR3 DNA follows: TGTGCCAGCGGGCAGTACAGAAATCAGCCCCAGCATTTT. This codes for CASGQYRNQPQHF.

V usage is TRBV29-1 and J usage is TRBJ2-3, with 7 nucleotides matching TRBD2. CDR3 length: 15 amino acids. V gave up 5 bases and J gave up 4 bases; unmatched junction bases: 12. Germline CDR1 SQVTM, CDR2 ANQGSEA. The CDR3 DNA reads TGCAGCGTTAGCACTGGCGGGAGTGGGGCAGATACGCAGTATTTT. It encodes CSVSTGGSGADTQYF.

The rearrangement uses TRBV6-5 and TRBJ2-5; D is perhaps TRBD2 (5 bases). Trimming took off 6 bases at V and 4 bases at J, with 12 bases between the two ends. The CDR3 is 13 residues long. CDR1 and CDR2 from the germline V gene are MNHEY and SVGAGI. The CDR3 here is CASSRRGSETQYF. Here the CDR3 DNA reads TGTGCCAGCAGCCGAAGAGGGTCAGAGACCCAGTACTTC.

This clone is labeled as medium-sized. The rearrangement links TRBV27 to TRBJ2-1, with TRBD2 matching over 8 bases. V gave up 5 bases and J gave up 8 bases; unmatched junction bases: 8. This CDR3 has 14 amino acids. The germline gives CDR1 MNHEY, CDR2 SMNVEV (reference sequence). The CDR3 coding sequence is TGTGCCAGCAGTGCCGGGACTAGGGTCTATGAGCAGTTCTTC. The encoded protein is CASSAGTRVYEQFF.

The CDR3 is CASSEFQGLNYGYTF. CDR3 DNA sequence: TGTGCCAGCAGCGAGTTTCAGGGACTGAACTATGGCTACACCTTC. The J gene is TRBJ1-2, the V gene TRBV6-5; D possibly corresponds to TRBD1 (5 bases). This CDR3 region has 15 residues. Trimming took 6 bases from V and 2 from J, leaving 16 bases between them. Germline lookup yields CDR1 MNHEY and CDR2 SVGAGI.

This clone has only a few counts. The CDR3 DNA sequence: TGCGCCAGCAGCCAGGGAATGACAGGGGTAGGAAACACCATATATTTT. Translating it yields CASSQGMTGVGNTIYF. The chain combines TRBV4-1 with TRBJ1-3, with 8 bases aligning to TRBD1. The V and J ends lost 3 bases and 4 bases, in that order; junction bases with no gene match: 8. The CDR3 spans 16 residues. Germline loops: CDR1 MGHRA, CDR2 YSYEKL.

The chain combines TRBV5-4 with TRBJ2-2, with 8 bases that match TRBD2. Germline V gives CDR1 SGHNT, CDR2 YYREEE (reference sequence). The V segment lost 6 bases and the J segment 1 base; nucleotides outside the gene matches: 5. CDR3 length: 15 residues. The CDR3 reads CASTPGGRNTGELFF. DNA of the CDR3: TGTGCCAGCACCCCGGGGGGGCGGAACACCGGGGAGCTGTTTTTT.

The rearrangement uses TRBV10-2 and TRBJ1-6, with D tentatively TRBD1 (5 bases). Trimming stripped 6 bases from V and 4 bases from J, with 19 bases between. Germline V gene data show CDR1 as WSHSY and CDR2 as SAAADI. The CDR3 spans 17 residues. As DNA, the CDR3 is TGCGCCAGCAGCCCGCGACCCAATGGGGGGTATAATTCACCCCTCCACTTT. This translates into CASSPRPNGGYNSPLHF.

This chain links TRBV19 with TRBJ1-5; possible D gene TRBD1, 6 bases. CDR1 is LNHDA, CDR2 SQIVND, per germline (reference sequence). V lost 5 bases, J lost 0 bases, and 14 bases lay in between. The CDR3 covers 16 residues. The CDR3 nucleotides are TGTGCCAGTAGTCTACAGGGCTCCGATAGCAATCAGCCCCAGCATTTT. Its translation is CASSLQGSDSNQPQHF.

This clone was detected many times. The CDR3 sequence: CASSVAPGTNTGELFF. The CDR3 bases are TGTGCCAGCAGCGTAGCCCCAGGGACAAACACCGGGGAGCTGTTTTTT. This chain connects TRBV9 to TRBJ2-2, with D possibly matching TRBD1 (6 bases). Germline CDR1 and CDR2: SGDLS and YYNGEE. The CDR3 sequence is 16 residues long. Between the trimmed V and J ends, which lost 0 bases and 2 bases, there was a span of 11 bases.

DNA of the CDR3: TGTGCCATCAGTGAGTCCAGGGTCGACACTGAAGCTTTCTTT. It encodes CAISESRVDTEAFF. The rearrangement uses TRBV10-3 and TRBJ1-1, with TRBD1 as a possible D gene (5 bases). CDR3 length equals 14 residues. Per germline, CDR1 ENHRY and CDR2 SYGVKD. V lost 0 bases, J lost 3 bases, and 8 bases lay in between.

The V call is TRBV7-9, the J call TRBJ2-1, with a tentative D call TRBD1 (6 bases). Germline CDR1 is SEHNR and CDR2 is FQNEAQ (reference sequence). CDR3 size: 16 residues. Trimming took off 5 bases at V and 9 bases at J, with 23 bases between the two ends. As DNA, the CDR3 is TGTGCCAGCAGCCCTCGACAGGTAATGGCCAATAGTGAGCAGTTCTTC. This encodes CASSPRQVMANSEQFF.

The V gene is TRBV5-6, the J gene TRBJ2-3, with D uncertain. This CDR3 has 14 amino acids. CDR1 is SGHDT and CDR2 is YYEEEE in the germline V gene. V shed 1 base and J shed 1 base, with 7 bases lying between them. The CDR3 loop reads CASSLRGGTDTQYF. The CDR3 DNA is TGTGCCAGCAGCTTGCGAGGCGGCACAGATACGCAGTATTTT.

The J gene is TRBJ1-1, the V gene TRBV5-1; TRBD1 aligns across 8 bases. The CDR3 runs to 14 residues. The ends lost 2 bases at V and 5 bases at J; junction bases unmatched: 5. The germline gives CDR1 SGHRS, CDR2 YFSETQ. DNA for the CDR3: TGCGCCAGCAGCTTCGGACAGGGTGGTACTGAAGCTTTCTTT. Translation gives CASSFGQGGTEAFF.

This chain links TRBV18 with TRBJ2-1; D not certain. Germline CDR1 KGHSH, CDR2 LQKENI. V was clipped by 6 bases and J by 8 bases, with 14 bases between them. The CDR3 runs 13 residues. CDR3 in amino acids: CASSPRGEDEQFF. The CDR3 region has the DNA TGTGCCAGCTCGCCCCGAGGAGAGGATGAGCAGTTCTTC.

The chain links TRBV19 to TRBJ1-5; D may be TRBD1 (5 bases). This CDR3 is built from 14 residues. Per germline, CDR1 LNHDA and CDR2 SQIVND (reference sequence). Deletions cut 6 bases from V and 5 bases from J, with 14 bases between. CDR3 bases: TGTGCCAGTAGCGACGGCAGGGCGGATCAGCCCCAGCATTTT. It encodes CASSDGRADQPQHF.

The CDR3 coding sequence is TGCAGCGTTGAATCCCGGGACAGGGGGTCCTACGAGCAGTACTTC. It yields the protein CSVESRDRGSYEQYF. V gene TRBV29-1 combines with J gene TRBJ2-7; 11 nucleotides line up with TRBD1. Losses at the gene ends were 2 bases for V and 1 base for J; bases not matched to a gene: 4. Germline CDR1 reads SQVTM; CDR2 reads ANQGSEA. The CDR3 contains 15 residues.